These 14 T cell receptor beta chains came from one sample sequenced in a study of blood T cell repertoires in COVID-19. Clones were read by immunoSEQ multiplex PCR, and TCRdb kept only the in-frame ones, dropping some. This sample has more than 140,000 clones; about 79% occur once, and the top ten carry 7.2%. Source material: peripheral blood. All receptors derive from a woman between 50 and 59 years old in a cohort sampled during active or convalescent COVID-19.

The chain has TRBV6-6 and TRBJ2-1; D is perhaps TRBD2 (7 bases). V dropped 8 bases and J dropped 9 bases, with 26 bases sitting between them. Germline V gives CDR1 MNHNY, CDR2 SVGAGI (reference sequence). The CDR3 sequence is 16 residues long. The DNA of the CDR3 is TGTGCCAGCGTAGACTTTGCGGGGGCCCCGGTGAGTGAGCAGTTCTTC. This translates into CASVDFAGAPVSEQFF.

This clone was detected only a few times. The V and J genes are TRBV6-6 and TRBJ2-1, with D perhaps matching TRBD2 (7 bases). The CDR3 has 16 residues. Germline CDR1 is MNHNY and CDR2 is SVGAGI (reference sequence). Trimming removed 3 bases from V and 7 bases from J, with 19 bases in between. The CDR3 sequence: CASSYNPRGRGNEQFF. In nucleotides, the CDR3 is TGTGCCAGCAGTTATAATCCCCGGGGGAGGGGGAATGAGCAGTTCTTC.

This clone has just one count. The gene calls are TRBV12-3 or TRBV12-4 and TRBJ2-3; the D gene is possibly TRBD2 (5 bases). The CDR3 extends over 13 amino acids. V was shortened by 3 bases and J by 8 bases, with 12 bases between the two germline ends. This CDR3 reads CASSFRGWGTQYF. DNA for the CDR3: TGTGCCAGCAGTTTTCGAGGGTGGGGTACGCAGTATTTT.

The CDR3 sequence is CASSSGQGKPEAFF. The CDR3 DNA reads as TGCGCCAGCAGCTCCGGACAGGGCAAGCCTGAAGCTTTCTTT. V usage is TRBV5-1 and J usage is TRBJ1-1; TRBD1 aligns across 8 bases. J was trimmed by 6 bases and V by 3 bases; bases with no gene match: 7. The CDR3 loop spans 14 amino acids. CDR1 and CDR2 from the germline V gene are SGHRS and YFSETQ.

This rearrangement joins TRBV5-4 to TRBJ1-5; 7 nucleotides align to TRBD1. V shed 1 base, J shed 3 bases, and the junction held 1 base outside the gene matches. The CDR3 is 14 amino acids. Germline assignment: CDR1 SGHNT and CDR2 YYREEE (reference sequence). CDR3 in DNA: TGTGCCAGCAGCTTGACAGGGGACAATCAGCCCCAGCATTTT. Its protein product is CASSLTGDNQPQHF.

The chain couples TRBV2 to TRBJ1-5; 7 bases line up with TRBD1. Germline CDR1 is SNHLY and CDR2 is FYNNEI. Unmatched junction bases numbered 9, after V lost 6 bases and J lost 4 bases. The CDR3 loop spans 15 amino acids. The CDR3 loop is CASRGDSLLNQPQHF. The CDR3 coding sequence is TGTGCCAGCAGGGGGGACAGTTTACTGAATCAGCCCCAGCATTTT. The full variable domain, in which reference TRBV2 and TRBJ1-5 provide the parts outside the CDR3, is EPEVTQTPSHQVTQMGQEVILRCVPISNHLYFYWYRQILGQKVEFLVSFYNNEISEKSEIFDDQFSVERPDGSNFTLKIRSTKLEDSAMYFCASRGDSLLNQPQHFGDGTRLSIL.

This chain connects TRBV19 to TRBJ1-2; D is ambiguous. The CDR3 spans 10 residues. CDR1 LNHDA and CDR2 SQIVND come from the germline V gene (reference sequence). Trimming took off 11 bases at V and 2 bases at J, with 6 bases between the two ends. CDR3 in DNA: TGTGCCTCAAGCAACTATGGCTACACCTTC. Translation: CASSNYGYTF.

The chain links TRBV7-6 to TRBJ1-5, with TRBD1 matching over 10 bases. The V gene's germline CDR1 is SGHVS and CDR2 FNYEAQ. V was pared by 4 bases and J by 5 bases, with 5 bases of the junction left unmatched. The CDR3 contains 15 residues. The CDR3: CASSSGQGVHQPQHF. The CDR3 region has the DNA TGTGCCAGCAGCTCTGGACAGGGGGTTCATCAGCCCCAGCATTTT.

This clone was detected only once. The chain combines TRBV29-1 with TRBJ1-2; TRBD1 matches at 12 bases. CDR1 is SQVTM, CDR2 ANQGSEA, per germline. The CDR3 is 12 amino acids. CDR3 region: CSAEGQGAPYTF. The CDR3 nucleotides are TGCAGTGCTGAGGGACAGGGGGCCCCTTACACCTTC.

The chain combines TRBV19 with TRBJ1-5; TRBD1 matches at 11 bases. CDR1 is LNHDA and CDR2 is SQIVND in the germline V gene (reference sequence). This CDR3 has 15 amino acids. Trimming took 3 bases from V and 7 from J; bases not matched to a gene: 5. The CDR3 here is CASSMDRGQGQPQHF. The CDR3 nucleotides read TGTGCCAGTAGTATGGACAGGGGGCAGGGGCAGCCCCAGCATTTT. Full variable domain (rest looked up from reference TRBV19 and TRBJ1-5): DGGITQSPKYLFRKEGQNVTLSCEQNLNHDAMYWYRQDPGQGLRLIYYSQIVNDFQKGDIAEGYSVSREKKESFPLTVTSAQKNPTAFYLCASSMDRGQGQPQHFGDGTRLSIL.

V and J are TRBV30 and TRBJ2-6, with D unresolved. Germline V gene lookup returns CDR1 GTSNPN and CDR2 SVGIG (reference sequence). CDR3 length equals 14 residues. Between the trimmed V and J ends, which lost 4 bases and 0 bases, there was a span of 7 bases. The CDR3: CAWTRGSGANVLTF. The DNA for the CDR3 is TGTGCCTGGACTAGAGGCTCTGGGGCCAACGTCCTGACTTTC.

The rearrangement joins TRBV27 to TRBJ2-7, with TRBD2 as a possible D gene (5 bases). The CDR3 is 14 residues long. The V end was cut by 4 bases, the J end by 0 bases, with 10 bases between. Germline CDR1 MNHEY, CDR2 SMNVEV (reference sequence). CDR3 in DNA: TGTGCCAGCAGTTGGACGGGATCCTCCTACGAGCAGTACTTC. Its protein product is CASSWTGSSYEQYF.

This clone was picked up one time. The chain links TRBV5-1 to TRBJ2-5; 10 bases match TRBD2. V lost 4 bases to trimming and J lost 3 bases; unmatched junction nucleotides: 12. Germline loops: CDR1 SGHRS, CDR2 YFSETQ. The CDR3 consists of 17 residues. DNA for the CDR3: TGCGCCAGCAGCACCTTGACCGGACTAGCGGCGAAAGAGACCCAGTACTTC. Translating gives CASSTLTGLAAKETQYF.

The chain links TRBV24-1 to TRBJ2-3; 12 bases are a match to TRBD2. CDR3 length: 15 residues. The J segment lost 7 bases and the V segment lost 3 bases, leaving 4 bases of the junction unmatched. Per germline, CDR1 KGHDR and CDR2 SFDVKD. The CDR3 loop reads CATSDPTSGGNTQYF. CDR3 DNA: TGTGCCACCAGTGATCCGACTAGCGGGGGCAATACGCAGTATTTT.